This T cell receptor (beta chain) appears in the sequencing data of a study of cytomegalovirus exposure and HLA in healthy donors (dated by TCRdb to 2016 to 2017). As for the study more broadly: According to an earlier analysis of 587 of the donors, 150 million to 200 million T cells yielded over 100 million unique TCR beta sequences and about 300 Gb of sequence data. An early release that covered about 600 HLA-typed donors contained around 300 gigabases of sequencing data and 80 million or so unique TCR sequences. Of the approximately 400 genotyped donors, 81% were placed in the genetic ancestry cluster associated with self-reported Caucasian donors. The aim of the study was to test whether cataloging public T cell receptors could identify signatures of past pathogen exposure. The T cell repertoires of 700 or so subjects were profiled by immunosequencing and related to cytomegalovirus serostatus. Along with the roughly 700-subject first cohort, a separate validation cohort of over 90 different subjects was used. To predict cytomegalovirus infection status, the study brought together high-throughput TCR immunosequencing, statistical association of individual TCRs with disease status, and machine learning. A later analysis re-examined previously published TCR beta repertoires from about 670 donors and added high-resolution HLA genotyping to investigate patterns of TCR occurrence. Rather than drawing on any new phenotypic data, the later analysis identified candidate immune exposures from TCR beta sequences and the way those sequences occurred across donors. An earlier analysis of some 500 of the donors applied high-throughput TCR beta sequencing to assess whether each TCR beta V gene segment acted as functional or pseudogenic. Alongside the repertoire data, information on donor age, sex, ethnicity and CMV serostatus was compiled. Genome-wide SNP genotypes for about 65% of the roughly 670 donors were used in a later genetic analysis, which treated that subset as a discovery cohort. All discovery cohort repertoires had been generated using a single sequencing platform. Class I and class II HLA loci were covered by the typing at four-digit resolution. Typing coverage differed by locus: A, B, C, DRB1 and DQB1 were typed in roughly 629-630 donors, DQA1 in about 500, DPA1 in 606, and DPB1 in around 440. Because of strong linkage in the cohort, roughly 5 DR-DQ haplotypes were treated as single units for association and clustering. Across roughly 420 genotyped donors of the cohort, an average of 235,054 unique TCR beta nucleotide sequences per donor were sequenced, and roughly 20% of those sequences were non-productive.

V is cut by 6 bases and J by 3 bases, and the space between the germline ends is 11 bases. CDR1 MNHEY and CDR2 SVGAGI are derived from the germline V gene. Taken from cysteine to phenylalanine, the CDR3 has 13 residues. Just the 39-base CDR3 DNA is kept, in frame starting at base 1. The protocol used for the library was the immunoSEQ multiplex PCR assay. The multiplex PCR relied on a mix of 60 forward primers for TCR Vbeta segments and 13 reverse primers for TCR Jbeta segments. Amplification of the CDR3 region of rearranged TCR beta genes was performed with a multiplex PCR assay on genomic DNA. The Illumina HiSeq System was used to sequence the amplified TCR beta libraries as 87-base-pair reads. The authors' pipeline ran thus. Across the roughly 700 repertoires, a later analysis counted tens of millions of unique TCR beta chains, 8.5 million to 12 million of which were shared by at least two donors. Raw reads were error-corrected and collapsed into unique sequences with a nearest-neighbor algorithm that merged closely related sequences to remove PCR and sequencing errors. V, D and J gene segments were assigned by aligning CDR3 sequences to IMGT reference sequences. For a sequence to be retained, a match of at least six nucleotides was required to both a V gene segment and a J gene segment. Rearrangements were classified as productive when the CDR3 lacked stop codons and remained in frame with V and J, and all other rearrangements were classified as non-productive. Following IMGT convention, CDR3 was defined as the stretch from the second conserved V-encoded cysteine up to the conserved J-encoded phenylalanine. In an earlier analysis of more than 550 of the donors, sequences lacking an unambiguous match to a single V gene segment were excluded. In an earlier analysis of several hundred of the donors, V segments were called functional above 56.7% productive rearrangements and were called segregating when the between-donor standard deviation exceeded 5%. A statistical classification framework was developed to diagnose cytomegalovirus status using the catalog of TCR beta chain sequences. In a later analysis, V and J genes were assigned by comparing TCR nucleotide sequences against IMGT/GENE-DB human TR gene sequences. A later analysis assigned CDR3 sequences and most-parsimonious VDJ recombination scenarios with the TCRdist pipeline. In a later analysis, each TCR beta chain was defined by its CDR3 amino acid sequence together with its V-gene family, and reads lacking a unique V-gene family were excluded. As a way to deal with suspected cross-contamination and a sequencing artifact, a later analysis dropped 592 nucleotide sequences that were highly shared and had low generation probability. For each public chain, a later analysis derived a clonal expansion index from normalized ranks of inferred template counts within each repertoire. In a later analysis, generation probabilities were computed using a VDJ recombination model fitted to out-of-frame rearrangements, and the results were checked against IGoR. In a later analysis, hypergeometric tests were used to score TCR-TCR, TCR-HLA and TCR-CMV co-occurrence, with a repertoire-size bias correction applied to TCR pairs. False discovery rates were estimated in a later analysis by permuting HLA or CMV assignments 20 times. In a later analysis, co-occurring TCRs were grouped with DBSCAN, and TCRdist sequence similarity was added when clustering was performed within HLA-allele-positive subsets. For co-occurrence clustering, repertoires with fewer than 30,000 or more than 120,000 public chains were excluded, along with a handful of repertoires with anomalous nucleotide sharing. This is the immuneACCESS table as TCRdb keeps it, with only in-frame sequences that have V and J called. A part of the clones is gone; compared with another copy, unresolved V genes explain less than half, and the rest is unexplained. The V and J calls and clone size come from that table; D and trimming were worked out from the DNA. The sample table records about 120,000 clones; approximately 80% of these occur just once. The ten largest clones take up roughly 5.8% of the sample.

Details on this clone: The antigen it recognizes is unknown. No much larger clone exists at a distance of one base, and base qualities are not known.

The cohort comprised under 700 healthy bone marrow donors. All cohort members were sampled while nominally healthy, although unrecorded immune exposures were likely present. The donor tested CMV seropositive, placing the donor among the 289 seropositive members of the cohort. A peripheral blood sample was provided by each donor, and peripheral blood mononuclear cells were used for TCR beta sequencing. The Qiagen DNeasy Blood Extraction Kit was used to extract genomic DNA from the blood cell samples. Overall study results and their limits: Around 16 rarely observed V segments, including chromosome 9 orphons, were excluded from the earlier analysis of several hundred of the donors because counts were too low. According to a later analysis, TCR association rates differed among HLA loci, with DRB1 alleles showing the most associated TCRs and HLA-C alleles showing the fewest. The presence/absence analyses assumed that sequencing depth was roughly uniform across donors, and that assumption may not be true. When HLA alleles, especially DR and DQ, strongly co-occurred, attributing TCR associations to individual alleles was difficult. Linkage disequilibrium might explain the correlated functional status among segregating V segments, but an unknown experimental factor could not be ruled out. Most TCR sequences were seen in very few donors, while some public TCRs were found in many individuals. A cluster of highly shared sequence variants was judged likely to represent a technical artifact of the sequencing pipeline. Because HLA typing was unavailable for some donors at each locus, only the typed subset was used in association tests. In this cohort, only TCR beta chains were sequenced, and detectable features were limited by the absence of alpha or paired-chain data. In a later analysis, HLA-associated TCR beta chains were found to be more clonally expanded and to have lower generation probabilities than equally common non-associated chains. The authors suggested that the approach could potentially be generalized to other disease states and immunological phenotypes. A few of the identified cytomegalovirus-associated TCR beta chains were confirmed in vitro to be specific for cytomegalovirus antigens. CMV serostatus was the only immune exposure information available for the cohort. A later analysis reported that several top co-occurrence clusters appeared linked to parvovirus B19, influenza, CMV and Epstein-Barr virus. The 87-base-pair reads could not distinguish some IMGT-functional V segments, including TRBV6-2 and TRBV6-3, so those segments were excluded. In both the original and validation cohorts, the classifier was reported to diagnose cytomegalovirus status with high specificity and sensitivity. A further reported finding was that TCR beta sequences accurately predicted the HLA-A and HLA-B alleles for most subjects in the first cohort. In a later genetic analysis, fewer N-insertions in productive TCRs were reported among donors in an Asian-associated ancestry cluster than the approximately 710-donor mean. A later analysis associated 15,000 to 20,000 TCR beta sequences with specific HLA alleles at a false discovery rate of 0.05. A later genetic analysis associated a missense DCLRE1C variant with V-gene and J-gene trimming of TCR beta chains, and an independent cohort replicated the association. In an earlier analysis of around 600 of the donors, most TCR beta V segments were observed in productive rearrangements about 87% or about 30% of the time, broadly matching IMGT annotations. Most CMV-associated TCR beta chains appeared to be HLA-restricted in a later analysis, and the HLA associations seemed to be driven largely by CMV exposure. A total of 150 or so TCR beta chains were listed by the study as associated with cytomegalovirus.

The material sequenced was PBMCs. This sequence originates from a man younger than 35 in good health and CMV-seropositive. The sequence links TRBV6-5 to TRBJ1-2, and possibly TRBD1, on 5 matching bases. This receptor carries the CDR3 CASRIDSDYGYTF. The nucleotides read TGTGCCAGCAGGATCGACAGCGACTATGGCTACACCTTC.